Below, 27 T cell receptor beta chains from the same sample are listed, as sequenced in a study of CD8+ T cells in alopecia areata. Investigators isolated RNA and reverse transcribed it into cDNA to act as the sequencing template. The repertoire was sequenced with immunoSEQ multiplex PCR; TCRdb's copy has only in-frame clones and lacks some. The data contain 200,000 to 250,000 clones, 35% to 40% of them singletons. Treatment: oral pan-JAK inhibitor, 5-10 mg twice daily. Sequencing was performed on CD4+ T cells sorted from blood, taken at approximately week 30, from a patient treated with tofacitinib. The receptors derive from a human donor with alopecia areata.

A few counts support this clone. The V call is TRBV9, the J call TRBJ2-1; possibly TRBD2 for D (5 bases). V was pared by 4 bases and J by 1 base, with 12 bases between. CDR1 and CDR2 (germline): SGDLS, YYNGEE. CDR3 length: 15 residues. The CDR3 spells CASSPREKSYNEQFF. The CDR3 DNA reads as TGTGCCAGCAGCCCCCGGGAAAAGTCCTACAATGAGCAGTTCTTC. Supplemented by reference TRBV9 and TRBJ2-1, the full variable domain reads DSGVTQTPKHLITATGQRVTLRCSPRSGDLSVYWYQQSLDQGLQFLIQYYNGEERAKGNILERFSAQQFPDLHSELNLSSLELGDSALYFCASSPREKSYNEQFFGPGTRLTVL.

The V gene is TRBV18, the J gene TRBJ2-7; a weak D match, TRBD2 (6 bases). Trimming removed 6 bases from V and 0 bases from J, with 12 bases in between. The length of the CDR3 is 14 residues. Germline loops: CDR1 KGHSH, CDR2 LQKENI. CDR3 sequence reads: CASSPASASYEQYF. CDR3 coding DNA: TGTGCCAGCTCCCCGGCTAGCGCCTCCTACGAGCAGTACTTC. Combining the CDR3 with reference TRBV18 and TRBJ2-7 gives the whole variable domain NAGVMQNPRHLVRRRGQEARLRCSPMKGHSHVYWYRQLPEEGLKFMVYLQKENIIDESGMPKERFSAEFPKEGPSILRIQQVVRGDSAAYFCASSPASASYEQYFGPGTRLTVT.

The chain is built from TRBV10-1 and TRBJ2-3, with D maybe TRBD1 (5 bases). CDR1 WNHNN and CDR2 SYGVQD come from the germline V gene (reference sequence). This CDR3 has 14 residues. The V and J ends lost 2 bases and 1 base respectively, with 7 bases between them. As DNA, the CDR3 is TGCGCCAGCAGTGAGACAGGCCGCACAGATACGCAGTATTTT. It yields the protein CASSETGRTDTQYF.

This clone was counted between two and nine times. J is TRBJ2-2 and V is TRBV5-1; D might be TRBD1 or TRBD2, each matching 5 bases. In germline, CDR1 is SGHRS, CDR2 YFSETQ. V lost 1 base, J lost 0 bases, and 10 bases lay in between. The CDR3 contains 16 residues. This chain's CDR3 is CASSLRDGSNTGELFF. The CDR3 bases are TGCGCCAGCAGCTTGAGGGACGGCTCGAACACCGGGGAGCTGTTTTTT.

The chain combines TRBV10-2 with TRBJ1-5; tentative D call: TRBD1 (6 bases). This CDR3 has 13 amino acids. Trimming stripped 4 bases from V and 7 bases from J, with 11 bases between. CDR1 WSHSY and CDR2 SAAADI come from the germline V gene. CDR3 protein: CASSATGWQPQHF. The CDR3 coding sequence is TGCGCCAGCAGTGCGACAGGTTGGCAGCCCCAGCATTTT.

A few counts support this clone. This chain links TRBV7-2 with TRBJ2-3; D is unresolved. The CDR3 runs to 13 residues. Germline V gene data show CDR1 as SGHTA and CDR2 as FQGNSA. V lost 4 bases to trimming and J lost 2 bases, with 7 bases between them. The DNA for the CDR3 is TGTGCCAGCAGCTCCTACGTCACAGATACGCAGTATTTT. It encodes CASSSYVTDTQYF.

The V call is TRBV7-9, the J call TRBJ2-7; TRBD1 matches 7 bases. Germline lookup yields CDR1 SEHNR and CDR2 FQNEAQ (reference sequence). Losses at the gene ends were 5 bases for V and 2 bases for J; bases not matched to a gene: 9. The CDR3 has 15 residues. DNA of the CDR3: TGTGCCAGCAGCCTCGAGGGGGCTCCCACCTACGAGCAGTACTTC. It codes for CASSLEGAPTYEQYF.

V is TRBV29-1 and J is TRBJ2-3; 8 nucleotides align to TRBD2. The CDR3 runs to 14 residues. The germline V gene has CDR1 SQVTM and CDR2 ANQGSEA. V shed 3 bases, J shed 4 bases, and the junction held 6 bases outside the gene matches. This CDR3 is CSVEGSGVSDTQYF. The CDR3 nucleotides are TGCAGCGTTGAGGGTAGCGGGGTCTCAGATACGCAGTATTTT.

This chain joins TRBV27 and TRBJ2-2; tentatively, D is TRBD1 or TRBD2 (6 bases each). The germline V and J ends were trimmed by 4 bases and 3 bases, with 18 bases remaining between them. CDR1 is MNHEY, CDR2 SMNVEV, per germline (reference sequence). This CDR3 is built from 17 residues. The DNA of the CDR3 is TGTGCCAGCAGTTGGGGCAGGGGCGGGGCGGACACCGGGGAGCTGTTTTTT. It yields the protein CASSWGRGGADTGELFF.

This clone came up a few times. The chain combines TRBV29-1 with TRBJ2-3; D might be TRBD1 or TRBD2, each matching 5 bases. CDR1 and CDR2 (germline): SQVTM, ANQGSEA. This CDR3 contains 12 residues. V dropped 2 bases and J dropped 3 bases, with 6 bases sitting between them. CDR3 in DNA: TGCAGCGTTGAATGGGGGACAGATACGCAGTATTTT. As protein: CSVEWGTDTQYF.

This clone was seen more than once but under ten times. V is TRBV29-1 and J is TRBJ1-1, with D perhaps matching TRBD1 (6 bases). The length of the CDR3 is 12 residues. Per the germline V gene, CDR1 is SQVTM and CDR2 is ANQGSEA. Trimming took off 7 bases at V and 2 bases at J, with 11 bases between the two ends. The CDR3 nucleotides are TGCAGCGGACGACAGGTCAACACTGAAGCTTTCTTT. This sequence encodes CSGRQVNTEAFF.

Only a few counts were recorded for this clone. The gene calls are TRBV7-9 and TRBJ2-2, with D perhaps matching TRBD1 (5 bases). The V gene lost 4 bases and the J gene lost 6 bases, with 15 bases spanning the gap. Germline lookup yields CDR1 SEHNR and CDR2 FQNEAQ (reference sequence). The CDR3 spans 15 residues. The CDR3 DNA reads TGTGCCAGCAGCTCCCCGGATGACAGTGCCGGGGAGCTGTTTTTT. Translated, it gives CASSSPDDSAGELFF.

The rearrangement links TRBV6-5 to TRBJ2-5, with 8 bases aligning to TRBD2. V dropped 6 bases and J dropped 9; count of bases not matched to a gene: 6. The CDR3 runs 12 residues. Germline V gene data show CDR1 as MNHEY and CDR2 as SVGAGI. In DNA form, the CDR3 reads TGTGCCAGCAGGACGAGGCGGGGGGCCCAGTACTTC. Residues: CASRTRRGAQYF.

At least ten counts were recorded for this clone. Written as DNA, the CDR3 is TGTGCCAGCAGTTACAGGGGGGAACCCCAGCATTTT. Encoded protein: CASSYRGEPQHF. The chain has TRBV6-5 and TRBJ1-5, with a tentative D call TRBD1 (6 bases). The CDR3 has 12 residues. Germline lookup yields CDR1 MNHEY and CDR2 SVGAGI. V was clipped by 2 bases and J by 10 bases, with 9 bases between them.

The chain has TRBV30 and TRBJ1-4; 9 nucleotides line up with TRBD1. Germline V gives CDR1 GTSNPN, CDR2 SVGIG (reference sequence). The CDR3 is made up of 14 amino acids. With V trimmed by 2 bases and J by 7 bases, 5 bases remained unmatched. The CDR3 sequence is CAWSTGTGFEKLFF. CDR3 DNA: TGTGCCTGGAGTACCGGGACAGGGTTTGAAAAACTGTTTTTT.

The V and J genes are TRBV7-9 and TRBJ2-3; D not resolved. V was trimmed by 6 bases and J by 4 bases, leaving 11 bases between them. The CDR3 totals 13 residues. Germline V gives CDR1 SEHNR, CDR2 FQNEAQ (reference sequence). CDR3 nucleotides: TGTGCCAGCAGGTCTGTGAAGGCAGATACGCAGTATTTT. It is translated as CASRSVKADTQYF.

This chain links TRBV4-2 with TRBJ2-7, with D perhaps being TRBD1 or TRBD2 (6 bases each). The germline V and J ends were trimmed by 0 bases and 3 bases, with 15 bases remaining between them. The CDR3 is 16 residues long. Germline lookup yields CDR1 LGHNA and CDR2 YNFKEQ. The CDR3 DNA sequence: TGTGCCAGCAGCCAAGAGGAGGGGGGTAGTAGCTACGAGCAGTACTTC. Residues: CASSQEEGGSSYEQYF.

The chain employs TRBV5-1 and TRBJ2-1, with D perhaps TRBD2 (5 bases). V gave up 0 bases and J gave up 4 bases, with 11 bases separating them. This CDR3 spans 15 amino acids. Germline V CDR1 and CDR2: SGHRS, YFSETQ. DNA of the CDR3: TGCGCCAGCAGCTTGGCTAGCTCATCATACAATGAGCAGTTCTTC. Translation: CASSLASSSYNEQFF. The full variable domain, with the rest looked up from reference TRBV5-1 and TRBJ2-1, is KAGVTQTPRYLIKTRGQQVTLSCSPISGHRSVSWYQQTPGQGLQFLFEYFSETQRNKGNFPGRFSGRQFSNSRSEMNVSTLELGDSALYLCASSLASSSYNEQFFGPGTRLTVL.

This clone was seen only once. The gene calls are TRBV5-1 and TRBJ2-7; D is unclear. The V and J ends lost 3 bases and 6 bases respectively, with 13 bases between them. Germline V CDR1 and CDR2: SGHRS, YFSETQ. This CDR3 is 13 amino acids long. The CDR3 nucleotides are TGCGCCAGCAGCTCCTCGGAGTCTGGCGAGCAGTACTTC. Its translation is CASSSSESGEQYF.

The V gene is TRBV30, the J gene TRBJ2-7, with D unclear. The CDR3 runs 14 residues. Germline values: CDR1 GTSNPN, CDR2 SVGIG (reference sequence). The V gene lost 2 bases and the J gene lost 1 base, with 12 bases spanning the gap. CDR3 loop: CAWSPPSGSYEQYF. The CDR3 region has the DNA TGTGCCTGGAGTCCTCCGTCGGGTTCCTACGAGCAGTACTTC.

This clone was seen a handful of times. V usage is TRBV5-8 and J usage is TRBJ2-6; 8 bases fit TRBD2. The germline CDR1 and CDR2 sequences are SGHTS and YDEGEE. With V trimmed by 6 bases and J by 5 bases, 10 bases remained unmatched. The CDR3 loop spans 16 amino acids. CDR3: CASKRREGTWANVLTF. The DNA for the CDR3 is TGTGCCAGCAAGAGACGGGAGGGAACTTGGGCCAACGTCCTGACTTTC.

This chain uses TRBV29-1 with TRBJ2-3; no clear D gene. The length of the CDR3 is 14 residues. Trimming shortened V by 0 bases and J by 0 bases, and 7 bases separated the two germline ends. Germline CDR1 is SQVTM and CDR2 is ANQGSEA. Here the CDR3 reads CSVEEATSTDTQYF. The CDR3, as DNA: TGCAGCGTTGAAGAGGCGACTAGCACAGATACGCAGTATTTT.

This clone appeared a few times. The chain uses TRBV30 and TRBJ2-7; D unclear. The CDR3 consists of 12 residues. V lost 1 base and J lost 1, with 5 bases in between. Germline CDR1 GTSNPN, CDR2 SVGIG (reference sequence). The CDR3 loop is CAWSAFSYEQYF. DNA of the CDR3: TGTGCCTGGAGTGCCTTTTCCTACGAGCAGTACTTC.

This chain joins TRBV30 and TRBJ2-7, with D unresolved. The V end was cut by 1 base, the J end by 3 bases, with 4 bases between. Per the germline V gene, CDR1 is GTSNPN and CDR2 is SVGIG (reference sequence). CDR3 size: 11 residues. CDR3 sequence (DNA): TGTGCCTGGAGTGAGGGCTACGAGCAGTACTTC. Protein: CAWSEGYEQYF.

This clone showed up just once. This chain uses TRBV6-5 with TRBJ2-7; weak D call: TRBD2 (5 bases). CDR3 size: 14 residues. Germline values: CDR1 MNHEY, CDR2 SVGAGI. V was shortened by 2 bases and J by 9 bases, with 17 bases between the two germline ends. The CDR3 loop reads CASSYQATSWGQYF. The CDR3 DNA sequence: TGTGCCAGCAGTTACCAGGCCACTAGTTGGGGGCAGTACTTC.

The DNA of the CDR3 is TGCGCCAGCAGCAAGAGGACAGCCACCAATATGAACACTGAAGCTTTCTTT. This translates into CASSKRTATNMNTEAFF. The chain recombines TRBV5-1 with TRBJ1-1; perhaps TRBD1 as D (6 bases). This CDR3 contains 17 residues. Trimming removed 4 bases at V and 0 bases at J, with 19 bases between. The V gene's germline CDR1 is SGHRS and CDR2 YFSETQ.

The table lists this clone with a few counts. The chain joins TRBV6-5 to TRBJ1-2, with D perhaps matching TRBD1 (6 bases). CDR1 and CDR2 (germline): MNHEY, SVGAGI. V was trimmed by 7 bases and J by 4 bases, leaving 16 bases between them. The CDR3 is 14 residues long. CDR3 nucleotide sequence: TGTGCCAGCAAACCTGGACAGACGACCTATGGCTACACCTTC. It yields the protein CASKPGQTTYGYTF.